This T cell receptor (beta chain) is drawn from a study of blood T cell repertoires in COVID-19. In the original workflow: Counts of nucleated cells, estimated from reference gene primer amplification, were obtained. Clones were sequenced by immunoSEQ multiplex PCR, and TCRdb holds only the in-frame ones, with some missing. V and J calls and clone size are given by that table; D and trimming were obtained from the DNA. Here the sample spans 85,000 to 95,000 clones, approximately 91% being singletons. Seattle's enrolled individuals joined amid active infection and were then monitored longitudinally. In its sample, this clone was seen once. This CDR3 is built from 15 residues. The germline CDR1 and CDR2 sequences are WNHNN and SYGVQD (reference sequence). Trimming left V 2 bases short and J 0 bases short, with 8 bases between.

Sequencing was performed on peripheral blood. The chain has TRBV10-1 and TRBJ1-5; D gene uncertain. This TCR came from a man in his 60s with COVID-19, enrolled during active disease. For the CDR3, the DNA is TGCGCCAGCAGTGAGGGGCTCGATAGCAATCAGCCCCAGCATTTT. Its translation: CASSEGLDSNQPQHF.